The 11 T cell receptor beta chains below come from one sample, sequenced in a study of metastatic and nonmetastatic thyroid tumors. Patients had received no treatment of any kind before thyroid surgery. With MiXCR, TCRdb called clones anew from the PCR reads. The sample has about 17,000 clones, approximately 28% seen once. The sequencing sample was made of tumor tissue. All receptors derive from a female donor with papillary thyroid cancer or a benign thyroid nodule (not recorded which). Some clones in this sample may be carry-over from other donors' samples.

On this clone: Without the conserved terminal phenylalanine or tryptophan, this CDR3 likely stems from a read error. The gene calls are TRBV20-1 and TRBJ2-7; D is possibly TRBD2 (7 bases). The CDR3 sequence is 14 residues long. Per the germline V gene, CDR1 is DFQATT and CDR2 is SNEGSKA (reference sequence). V lost 6 bases and J 9 bases, leaving 24 bases between the germline ends. The CDR3 here is CSATRGRAFEGQYL. Here the CDR3 DNA reads TGCAGTGCCACTAGGGGGAGGGCCTTCGAAGGGCAGTACTTA.

This clone is medium-sized by share. CDR3 DNA sequence: TGTGCCAGCAGTTATCCCCTCACGGGCCCCGGGGGTGGAAACACCATATATTTT. It is translated as CASSYPLTGPGGGNTIYF. The genes are TRBV6-6 and TRBJ1-3, with D possibly matching TRBD1 (5 bases). V was clipped by 3 bases and J by 3 bases, with 21 bases between them. Germline-derived CDR1 and CDR2 are MNHNY and SVGAGI (reference sequence). This CDR3 has 18 amino acids.

The chain is built from TRBV24-1 and TRBJ2-7, with 7 bases that match TRBD1. V shed 4 bases and J 4 bases; nucleotides not matched to a gene: 3. The CDR3 covers 13 residues. Germline V gene data show CDR1 as KGHDR and CDR2 as SFDVKD. The CDR3 region is CATSDPGGYEQYF. The CDR3 DNA reads TGTGCCACCAGTGACCCAGGGGGTTACGAGCAGTACTTC.

A remark on this clone: Relative to the germline gene, one junction end is altered; a read error may explain this. The J gene is TRBJ1-5, the V gene TRBV7-2, with unresolved D. Germline assignment: CDR1 SGHTA and CDR2 FQGNSA. CDR3 length: 14 amino acids. DNA for the CDR3: TGTGCCAACAGCTTAGGCGGACGCAATCAGCCCCAACATTTT. It codes for CANSLGGRNQPQHF.

This clone is categorized as medium-sized. The rearrangement uses TRBV6-2 or TRBV6-3 and TRBJ1-2, with D possibly matching TRBD1 (5 bases). V was trimmed by 2 bases and J by 5 bases, leaving 15 bases between them. The germline gives CDR1 MNHEY, CDR2 SVGEGT. The CDR3 has 15 amino acids. CDR3 protein: CASSYVQDGFYGYTF. DNA of the CDR3: TGTGCCAGCAGTTACGTACAGGATGGTTTTTATGGCTACACCTTC.

The chain uses TRBV4-2 and TRBJ2-7; a weak D match, TRBD1 (8 bases). V lost 0 bases and J 5 bases, leaving 14 bases between the germline ends. Germline CDR1 and CDR2: LGHNA and YNFKEQ. This CDR3 spans 15 amino acids. In DNA, the CDR3 is TGTGCCAGCAGCCAAGATCACAGGGGGGGAAACGAGCAGTACTTC. Amino acids: CASSQDHRGGNEQYF.

There are many counts of this clone. The same CDR3 arises from other DNA sequences in this sample as well. V gene TRBV9 combines with J gene TRBJ2-3, with 12 bases fitting TRBD2. Germline CDR1 is SGDLS and CDR2 is YYNGEE. The CDR3 length is 18 residues. With V trimmed by 3 bases and J by 8 bases, 16 bases remained unmatched. Here the CDR3 reads CASSARSQGGLAGGTQYF. Written as DNA, the CDR3 is TGTGCCAGCAGCGCCCGATCCCAGGGGGGACTAGCGGGCGGTACGCAGTATTTT.

The chain couples TRBV30 to TRBJ2-7; D unclear. The V end was cut by 2 bases, the J end by 0 bases, with 11 bases between. Germline V lookup: CDR1 GTSNPN, CDR2 SVGIG (reference sequence). The CDR3 loop spans 14 amino acids. CDR3 sequence reads: CAWSRGARSYEQYF. The CDR3 DNA reads as TGTGCCTGGAGTAGAGGAGCGCGCTCCTACGAGCAGTACTTC.

The CDR3 DNA sequence: TGCAGTGCTGTAGAGAAGAGATTGGGACGGACGTTCTCTGGGGCCAACGTCCTGACTTTC. Translating it yields CSAVEKRLGRTFSGANVLTF. V is TRBV20-1 and J is TRBJ2-6; D is tentatively TRBD1 or TRBD2 (5 bases each). The V end lost 5 bases, the J end lost 0 bases, and 26 bases lay between the germline ends. Germline CDR1 is DFQATT and CDR2 is SNEGSKA (reference sequence). The CDR3 consists of 20 residues.

This clone was recorded at least ten times. The J gene is TRBJ2-7, the V gene TRBV7-6; 7 bases are a match to TRBD2. CDR1 and CDR2 from the germline V gene are SGHVS and FNYEAQ. Losses at the gene ends were 4 bases for V and 6 bases for J; bases not matched to a gene: 6. CDR3 length equals 13 residues. The CDR3 spells CASSSDGGGEQYF. As DNA, the CDR3 is TGTGCCAGCAGCTCCGATGGGGGGGGCGAGCAGTACTTC.

This clone qualifies as medium-sized. The chain carries TRBV6-1 and TRBJ1-1; 9 positions match TRBD1. V shed 6 bases, J shed 1 base, and the junction held 6 bases outside the gene matches. CDR1 is MNHNS, CDR2 SASEGT, per germline. There are 15 residues in the CDR3. CDR3 protein: CASRSTGGANTEAFF. CDR3 DNA sequence: TGTGCCAGCAGGTCCACAGGGGGCGCGAACACTGAAGCTTTCTTT.